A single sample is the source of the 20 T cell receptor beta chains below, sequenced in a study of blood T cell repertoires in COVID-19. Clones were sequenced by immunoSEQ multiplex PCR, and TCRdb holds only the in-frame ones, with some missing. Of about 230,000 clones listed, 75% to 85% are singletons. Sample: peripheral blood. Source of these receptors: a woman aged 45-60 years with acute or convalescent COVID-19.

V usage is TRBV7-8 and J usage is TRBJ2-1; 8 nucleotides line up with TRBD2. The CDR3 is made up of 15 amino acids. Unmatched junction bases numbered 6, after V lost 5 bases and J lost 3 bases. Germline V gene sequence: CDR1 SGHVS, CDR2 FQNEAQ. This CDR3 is CASSPSSGGYNEQFF. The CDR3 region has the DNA TGTGCCAGCAGCCCCAGCAGCGGGGGCTACAATGAGCAGTTCTTC.

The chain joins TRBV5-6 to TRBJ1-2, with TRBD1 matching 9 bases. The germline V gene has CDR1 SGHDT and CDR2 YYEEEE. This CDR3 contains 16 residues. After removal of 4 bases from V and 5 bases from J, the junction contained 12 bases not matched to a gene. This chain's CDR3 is CASSHALQGARYGYTF. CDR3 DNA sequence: TGTGCCAGCAGCCATGCGTTACAGGGGGCGCGGTATGGCTACACCTTC.

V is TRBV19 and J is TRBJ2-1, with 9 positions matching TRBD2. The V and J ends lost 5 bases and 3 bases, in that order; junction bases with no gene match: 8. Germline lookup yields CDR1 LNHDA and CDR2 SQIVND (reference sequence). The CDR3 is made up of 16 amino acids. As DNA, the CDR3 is TGTGCCAGTAGTTTCGCCCCTAGCGGGAACTACAATGAGCAGTTCTTC. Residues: CASSFAPSGNYNEQFF.

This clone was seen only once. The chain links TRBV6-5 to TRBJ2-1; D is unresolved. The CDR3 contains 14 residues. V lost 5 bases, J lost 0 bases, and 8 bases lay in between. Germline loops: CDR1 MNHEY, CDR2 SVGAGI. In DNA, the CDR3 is TGTGCCAGCAGTCCCGCTAACTCCTACAATGAGCAGTTCTTC. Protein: CASSPANSYNEQFF.

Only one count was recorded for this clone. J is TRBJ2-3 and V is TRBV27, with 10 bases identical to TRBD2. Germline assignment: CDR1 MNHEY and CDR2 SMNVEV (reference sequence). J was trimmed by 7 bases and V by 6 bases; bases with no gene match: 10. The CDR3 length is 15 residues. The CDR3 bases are TGTGCCAGCAGCAGGACTAGCGGTGCCCGGAATACGCAGTATTTT. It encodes CASSRTSGARNTQYF.

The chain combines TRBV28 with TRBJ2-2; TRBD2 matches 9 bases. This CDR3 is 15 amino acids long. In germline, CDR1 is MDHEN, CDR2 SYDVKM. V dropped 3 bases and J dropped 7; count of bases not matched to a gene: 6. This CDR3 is CASSLASGVGGELFF. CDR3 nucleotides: TGTGCCAGCAGTTTGGCTAGCGGGGTTGGCGGGGAGCTGTTTTTT.

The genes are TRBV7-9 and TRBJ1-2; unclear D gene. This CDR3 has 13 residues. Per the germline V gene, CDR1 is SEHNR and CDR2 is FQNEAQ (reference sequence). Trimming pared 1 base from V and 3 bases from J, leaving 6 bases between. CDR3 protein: CASSLEAYYGYTF. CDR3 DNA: TGTGCCAGCAGCTTAGAAGCCTACTATGGCTACACCTTC.

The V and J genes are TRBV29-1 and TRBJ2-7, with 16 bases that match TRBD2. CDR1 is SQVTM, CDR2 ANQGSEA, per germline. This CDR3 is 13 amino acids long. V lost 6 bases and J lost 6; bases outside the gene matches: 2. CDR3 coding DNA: TGCAGCGTGGGACTAGCGGGAGGGCGCGAGCAGTACTTC. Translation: CSVGLAGGREQYF.

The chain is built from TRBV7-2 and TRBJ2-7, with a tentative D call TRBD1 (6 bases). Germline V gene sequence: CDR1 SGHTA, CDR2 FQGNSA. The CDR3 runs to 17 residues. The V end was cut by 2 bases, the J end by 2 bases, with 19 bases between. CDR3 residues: CASSLKIGGLDTYEQYF. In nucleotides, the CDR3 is TGTGCCAGCAGCTTAAAGATAGGGGGTCTGGACACCTACGAGCAGTACTTC.

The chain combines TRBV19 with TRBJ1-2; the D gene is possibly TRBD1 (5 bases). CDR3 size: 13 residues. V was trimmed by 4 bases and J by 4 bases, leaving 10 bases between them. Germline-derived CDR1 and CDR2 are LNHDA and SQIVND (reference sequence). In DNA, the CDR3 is TGTGCCAGTAGTACGCAGGGCCTCTATGGCTACACCTTC. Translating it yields CASSTQGLYGYTF.

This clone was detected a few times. CDR3 sequence reads: CASSRQGDDYEQYF. For the CDR3, the DNA is TGTGCCAGCAGCCGACAGGGGGACGACTACGAGCAGTACTTC. The rearrangement uses TRBV6-5 and TRBJ2-7, with 9 bases lining up with TRBD1. CDR3 length: 14 amino acids. Germline V gene data show CDR1 as MNHEY and CDR2 as SVGAGI. After removal of 6 bases from V and 3 bases from J, the junction contained 6 bases not matched to a gene.

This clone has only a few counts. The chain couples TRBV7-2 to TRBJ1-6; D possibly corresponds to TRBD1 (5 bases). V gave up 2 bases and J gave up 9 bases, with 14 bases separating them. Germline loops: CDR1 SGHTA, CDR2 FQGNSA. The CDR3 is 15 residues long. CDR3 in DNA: TGTGCCAGCAGCTTAAACACAGCCCAGGGTTCACCCCTCCACTTT. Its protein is CASSLNTAQGSPLHF. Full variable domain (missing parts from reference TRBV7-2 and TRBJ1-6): GAGVSQSPSNKVTEKGKDVELRCDPISGHTALYWYRQSLGQGLEFLIYFQGNSAPDKSGLPSDRFSAERTGGSVSTLTIQRTQQEDSAVYLCASSLNTAQGSPLHFGNGTRLTVT.

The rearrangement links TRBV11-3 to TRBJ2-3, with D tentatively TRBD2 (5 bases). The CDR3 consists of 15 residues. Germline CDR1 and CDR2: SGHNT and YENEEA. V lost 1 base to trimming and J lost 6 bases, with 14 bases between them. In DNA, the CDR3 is TGTGCCAGCAGCTTAGGCGGACGGACGGGGGATACGCAGTATTTT. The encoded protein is CASSLGGRTGDTQYF.

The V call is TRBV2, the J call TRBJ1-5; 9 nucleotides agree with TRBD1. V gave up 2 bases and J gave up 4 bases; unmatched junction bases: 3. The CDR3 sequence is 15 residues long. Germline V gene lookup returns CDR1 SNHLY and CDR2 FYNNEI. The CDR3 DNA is TGTGCCAGCAGTGAAAGGGGACAGGGTAATCAGCCCCAGCATTTT. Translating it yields CASSERGQGNQPQHF.

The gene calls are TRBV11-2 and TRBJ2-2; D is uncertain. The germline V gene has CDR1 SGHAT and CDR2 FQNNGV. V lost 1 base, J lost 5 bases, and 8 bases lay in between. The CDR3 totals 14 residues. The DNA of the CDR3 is TGTGCCAGCAGCTTAGTTCGAACTACCGGGGAGCTGTTTTTT. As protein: CASSLVRTTGELFF. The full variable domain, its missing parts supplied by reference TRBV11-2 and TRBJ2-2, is EAGVAQSPRYKIIEKRQSVAFWCNPISGHATLYWYQQILGQGPKLLIQFQNNGVVDDSQLPKDRFSAERLKGVDSTLKIQPAKLEDSAVYLCASSLVRTTGELFFGEGSRLTVL.

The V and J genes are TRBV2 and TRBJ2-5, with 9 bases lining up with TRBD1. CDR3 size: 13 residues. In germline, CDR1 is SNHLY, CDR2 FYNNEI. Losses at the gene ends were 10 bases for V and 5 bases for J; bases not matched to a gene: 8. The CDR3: CAKSGTGMETQYF. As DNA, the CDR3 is TGTGCCAAGTCGGGGACAGGGATGGAGACCCAGTACTTC.

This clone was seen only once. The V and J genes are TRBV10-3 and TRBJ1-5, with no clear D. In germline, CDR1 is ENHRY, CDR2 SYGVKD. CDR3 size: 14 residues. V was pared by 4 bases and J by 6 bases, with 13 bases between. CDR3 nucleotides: TGTGCCATCAGTGCGCGTGATGAGGGTCAGCCCCAGCATTTT. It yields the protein CAISARDEGQPQHF.

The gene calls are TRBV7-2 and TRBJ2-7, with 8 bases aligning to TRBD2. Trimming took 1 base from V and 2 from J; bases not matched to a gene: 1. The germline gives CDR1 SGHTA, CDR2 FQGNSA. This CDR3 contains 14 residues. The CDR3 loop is CASSLGRGAYEQYF. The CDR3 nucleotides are TGTGCCAGCAGCTTAGGGCGGGGGGCCTACGAGCAGTACTTC.

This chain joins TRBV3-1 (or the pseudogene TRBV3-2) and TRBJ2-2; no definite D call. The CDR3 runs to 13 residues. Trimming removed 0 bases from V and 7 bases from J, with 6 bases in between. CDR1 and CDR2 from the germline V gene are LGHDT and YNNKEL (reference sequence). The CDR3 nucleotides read TGTGCCAGCAGCCAAGATGGGCGCGGGGAGCTGTTTTTT. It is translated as CASSQDGRGELFF.

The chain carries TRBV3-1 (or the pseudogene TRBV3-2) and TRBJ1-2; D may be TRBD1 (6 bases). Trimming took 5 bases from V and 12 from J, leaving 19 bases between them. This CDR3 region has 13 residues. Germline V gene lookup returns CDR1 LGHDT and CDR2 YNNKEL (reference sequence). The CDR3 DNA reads TGTGCCAGCAGCAGAGGAGACGGGGGGCTGAACACCTTC. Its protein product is CASSRGDGGLNTF.